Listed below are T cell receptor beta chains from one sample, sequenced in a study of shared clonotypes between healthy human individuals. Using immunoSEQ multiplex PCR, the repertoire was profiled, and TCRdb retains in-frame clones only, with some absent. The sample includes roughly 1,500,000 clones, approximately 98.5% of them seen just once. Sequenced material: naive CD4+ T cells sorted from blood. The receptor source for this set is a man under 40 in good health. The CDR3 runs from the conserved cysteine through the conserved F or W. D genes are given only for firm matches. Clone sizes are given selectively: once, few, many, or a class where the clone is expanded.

CDR3 DNA: TGTGCCAGTAGGACTAGCGAAGCGAACACCGGGGAGCTGTTTTTT
CDR3 protein: CASRTSEANTGELFF
clone size: once
J gene: TRBJ2-2
D gene: TRBD2
V gene: TRBV19

CDR3 DNA: TGTGCCAGCAGTTACCCTAACGCAGATACGCAGTATTTT
CDR3 protein: CASSYPNADTQYF
clone size: -
J gene: TRBJ2-3
D gene: -
V gene: TRBV6-5

CDR3 DNA: TGTGCCAGCGGAACCCGCGCCGGGACAGGGATCTACGAGCAGTACTTC
CDR3 protein: CASGTRAGTGIYEQYF
clone size: -
J gene: TRBJ2-7
D gene: TRBD1
V gene: TRBV5-8

CDR3 DNA: TGTGCCAGCAGCCTTCGGACTAGTAAAGATACGCAGTATTTT
CDR3 protein: CASSLRTSKDTQYF
clone size: -
J gene: TRBJ2-3
D gene: TRBD2
V gene: TRBV7-3

CDR3 DNA: TGTGCCAGCAAATCACAGGGGGGCAACGAGCAGTACTTC
CDR3 protein: CASKSQGGNEQYF
clone size: once
J gene: TRBJ2-7
D gene: TRBD1
V gene: TRBV6-6

CDR3 DNA: TGTGCCAGCAGCATATCACCGACCTACGAGCAGTACTTC
CDR3 protein: CASSISPTYEQYF
clone size: -
J gene: TRBJ2-7
D gene: -
V gene: TRBV7-2

CDR3 DNA: TGTGCCAGCAGCTTAGCGCGCACAGATACGCAGTATTTT
CDR3 protein: CASSLARTDTQYF
clone size: -
J gene: TRBJ2-3
D gene: -
V gene: TRBV7-2

CDR3 DNA: TGTGCTAGTGGTCCTAGGGACAGTCGTACCACCGGGGAGCTGTTTTTT
CDR3 protein: CASGPRDSRTTGELFF
clone size: -
J gene: TRBJ2-2
D gene: TRBD1
V gene: TRBV12-5

CDR3 DNA: TGCAGCGCTCGAAGGGGGACAGGGAACACTGAAGCTTTCTTT
CDR3 protein: CSARRGTGNTEAFF
clone size: -
J gene: TRBJ1-1
D gene: TRBD1
V gene: TRBV29-1

CDR3 DNA: TGTGCCAGCAGCTTAGGAGAGTATAGCAATCAGCCCCAGCATTTT
CDR3 protein: CASSLGEYSNQPQHF
clone size: -
J gene: TRBJ1-5
D gene: -
V gene: TRBV11-3

CDR3 DNA: TGTGCCAGCAGCGTAGACCCCATCCAAGAGACCCAGTACTTC
CDR3 protein: CASSVDPIQETQYF
clone size: -
J gene: TRBJ2-5
D gene: -
V gene: TRBV9

CDR3 DNA: TGTGCCAGCGGTCGCATGGGGTTAGAATCCTACGAGCAGTACTTC
CDR3 protein: CASGRMGLESYEQYF
clone size: -
J gene: TRBJ2-7
D gene: -
V gene: TRBV6-1

CDR3 DNA: TGTGCCAGCTCACCTTCGGGGGTGAACACTGAAGCTTTCTTT
CDR3 protein: CASSPSGVNTEAFF
clone size: -
J gene: TRBJ1-1
D gene: -
V gene: TRBV18

CDR3 DNA: TGTGCCAGCAGTCTGGTAGATCAGGGGTACTACGAGCAGTACTTC
CDR3 protein: CASSLVDQGYYEQYF
clone size: -
J gene: TRBJ2-7
D gene: -
V gene: TRBV2

CDR3 DNA: TGTGCTAGCAGCCCAAACAGGGGGCTGACAAAGACCCAGTACTTC
CDR3 protein: CASSPNRGLTKTQYF
clone size: -
J gene: TRBJ2-5
D gene: TRBD1
V gene: TRBV7-7

CDR3 DNA: TGTGCCAGCAGGCTAGCGGGACCCTCCTTCTACGAGCAGTACTTC
CDR3 protein: CASRLAGPSFYEQYF
clone size: -
J gene: TRBJ2-7
D gene: TRBD2
V gene: TRBV6-4

CDR3 DNA: TGCGCCAGCAGCAAGACCAGGGTGGTTGGCACTGAAGCTTTCTTT
CDR3 protein: CASSKTRVVGTEAFF
clone size: -
J gene: TRBJ1-1
D gene: -
V gene: TRBV4-3

CDR3 DNA: TGCGCCAGCAGCTCGTTGACGCGGGAGTGGGGCAATGAGCAGTTCTTC
CDR3 protein: CASSSLTREWGNEQFF
clone size: -
J gene: TRBJ2-1
D gene: TRBD2
V gene: TRBV5-1

CDR3 DNA: TGTGCCAGCATCCGGACTAGCGGGATTGGAGAGACCCAGTACTTC
CDR3 protein: CASIRTSGIGETQYF
clone size: -
J gene: TRBJ2-5
D gene: TRBD2
V gene: TRBV2

CDR3 DNA: TGTGCTAGTGGTTTGGTACGCACAGATACGCAGTATTTT
CDR3 protein: CASGLVRTDTQYF
clone size: -
J gene: TRBJ2-3
D gene: -
V gene: TRBV12-5

CDR3 DNA: TGCGCCAGCAGGATGGTCGGGGGATCCTCTGGAAACACCATATATTTT
CDR3 protein: CASRMVGGSSGNTIYF
clone size: -
J gene: TRBJ1-3
D gene: -
V gene: TRBV5-1

CDR3 DNA: TGTGCCAGCAGCCCCGCTCCCCGTGGTCCTAATGAAAAACTGTTTTTT
CDR3 protein: CASSPAPRGPNEKLFF
clone size: -
J gene: TRBJ1-4
D gene: -
V gene: TRBV11-2

CDR3 DNA: TGTGCCAGCTCACCACTTCCCCTTGTGGGCGGTCGGTGGGAAAAACTGTTTTTT
CDR3 protein: CASSPLPLVGGRWEKLFF
clone size: once
J gene: TRBJ1-4
D gene: -
V gene: TRBV18

CDR3 DNA: TGTGCCACCAGCAGAGATTACTTGGACAGGGGAGAGGAAAAACTGTTTTTT
CDR3 protein: CATSRDYLDRGEEKLFF
clone size: -
J gene: TRBJ1-4
D gene: TRBD1
V gene: TRBV15

CDR3 DNA: TGTGCCATCAGTGGAACAGGGCCAGCAAACTATGGCTACACCTTC
CDR3 protein: CAISGTGPANYGYTF
clone size: -
J gene: TRBJ1-2
D gene: -
V gene: TRBV10-3

CDR3 DNA: TGTGCCAGCAGTACACTAGCGGGAGGACCAATCGAGCAGTACTTC
CDR3 protein: CASSTLAGGPIEQYF
clone size: -
J gene: TRBJ2-7
D gene: TRBD2
V gene: TRBV6-1

CDR3 DNA: TGTGCCAGCAGCCAGACGGGACGGTTGTCGAACACCGGGGAGCTGTTTTTT
CDR3 protein: CASSQTGRLSNTGELFF
clone size: once
J gene: TRBJ2-2
D gene: -
V gene: TRBV16

CDR3 DNA: TGTGCCAGCCAGCCCAGGACAGGCACCTTAAGGGAGAGGCAGTATTTT
CDR3 protein: CASQPRTGTLRERQYF
clone size: once
J gene: TRBJ2-3
D gene: TRBD1
V gene: TRBV19

CDR3 DNA: TGTGCCAGCAGCGTCAATAGCGCCAAGGGTGAGCAGTTCTTC
CDR3 protein: CASSVNSAKGEQFF
clone size: -
J gene: TRBJ2-1
D gene: -
V gene: TRBV7-3

CDR3 DNA: TGCGCCAGCAGAATAGACACCACGGAAGGGACCCAGTACTTC
CDR3 protein: CASRIDTTEGTQYF
clone size: -
J gene: TRBJ2-5
D gene: -
V gene: TRBV10-2

CDR3 DNA: TGCAGCGTTGAAGGGACCACAGATACGCAGTATTTT
CDR3 protein: CSVEGTTDTQYF
clone size: -
J gene: TRBJ2-3
D gene: -
V gene: TRBV29-1

CDR3 DNA: TGCGCCAGCAGCTTGGCCAAAGGTGGGGTTGACACCGGGGAGCTGTTTTTT
CDR3 protein: CASSLAKGGVDTGELFF
clone size: -
J gene: TRBJ2-2
D gene: -
V gene: TRBV5-1

CDR3 DNA: TGTGCCAGCAGTTACCCCGGTACCACCCGGGCCTACGAGCAGTACTTC
CDR3 protein: CASSYPGTTRAYEQYF
clone size: once
J gene: TRBJ2-7
D gene: -
V gene: TRBV6-6

CDR3 DNA: TGTGCCAGTAGTCCGGGGGACAGCAGGTTTACTAGCGGGAGGTTCGGTAGGACCTACAATGAGCAGTTCTTC
CDR3 protein: CASSPGDSRFTSGRFGRTYNEQFF
clone size: -
J gene: TRBJ2-1
D gene: TRBD2
V gene: TRBV19

CDR3 DNA: TGTGCCAGCAGCACTTCAGGGATAGCGGGAGGCACAGATACGCAGTATTTT
CDR3 protein: CASSTSGIAGGTDTQYF
clone size: -
J gene: TRBJ2-3
D gene: TRBD2
V gene: TRBV9

CDR3 DNA: TGTGCCAGCAGTGAATCCGCGGGAGGGCCAGGGGAGCAGTTCTTC
CDR3 protein: CASSESAGGPGEQFF
clone size: -
J gene: TRBJ2-1
D gene: TRBD2
V gene: TRBV6-1